This passage covers 2 T cell receptor beta chains from one sample sequenced in a study of blood T cells in healthy people across ages. Primed by a sample-barcoded 5' primer and a J-beta primer mix, a second PCR proceeded for roughly 7 to 12 cycles. TCRdb re-analysed the 5' RACE reads in MiXCR, keeping a single row per CDR3 protein. The sample lists hundreds of thousands of distinct CDR3 sequences; 21% were seen once. Sequencing input: blood. These receptors all come from a man between 65 and 85 years old in good health.

This clonotype came up a few times. This chain connects TRBV11-2 to TRBJ2-1; D possibly corresponds to TRBD1 (5 bases). The DNA matches TRBJ2-5 better at its end, which makes the J call doubtful. The CDR3 is made up of 15 amino acids. Germline-derived CDR1 and CDR2 are SGHAT and FQNNGV. For the CDR3, the DNA is TGTGCCAGCAGCTTAGTAGGGGCGTTGGGGGAGACCCAGTACTTC. The encoded protein is CASSLVGALGETQYF.

Only a few counts were recorded for this clonotype. This chain joins TRBV12-3 or TRBV12-4 and TRBJ1-6, with TRBD1 as a possible D gene (5 bases). This CDR3 has 14 residues. Trimming stripped 3 bases from V and 10 bases from J, with 13 bases between. CDR3 region: CASSFWGLGSPLHF. The CDR3 DNA is TGTGCCAGCAGTTTTTGGGGACTTGGATCACCCCTCCACTTT.